This paragraph reports one TCR beta chain. Its antigen has not been determined. Base qualities are missing; no much larger clone stands one base away. Library preparation used the immunoSEQ multiplex PCR assay. For the multiplex PCR, a mixture combining 60 forward primers for TCR Vbeta segments and 13 reverse primers for TCR Jbeta segments was used. Amplification of the CDR3 region of rearranged TCR beta genes was performed with a multiplex PCR assay on genomic DNA. The amplified TCR beta libraries were sequenced on the Illumina HiSeq System as 87-base-pair reads. For the original study's pipeline: A later analysis counted some 74 million unique TCR beta chains across the 690 or so repertoires, and approximately 11 million of these chains were shared by at least two donors. Raw reads were error-corrected and collapsed into unique sequences with a nearest-neighbor algorithm that merged closely related sequences to remove PCR and sequencing errors. To assign V, D and J gene segments, CDR3 sequences were aligned to IMGT reference sequences. For a sequence to be retained, at least a six-nucleotide match to both a V gene segment and a J gene segment was required. A rearrangement counted as productive if the CDR3 had no stop codons and remained in frame with V and J, and every other rearrangement counted as non-productive. CDR3 was defined by IMGT convention, running from the second conserved V-encoded cysteine to the conserved J-encoded phenylalanine. In an earlier analysis of around 570 of the donors, sequences lacking an unambiguous match to a single V gene segment were excluded. An earlier analysis of a few hundred of the donors classified V segments as functional when productive rearrangements were above 56.7% and as segregating when the standard deviation between donors was above 5%. A statistical classification framework was built for diagnosing cytomegalovirus status from the catalog of TCR beta chain sequences. In a later analysis, V and J genes were assigned by comparing TCR nucleotide sequences against IMGT/GENE-DB human TR gene sequences. In a later analysis, CDR3 sequences and most-parsimonious VDJ recombination scenarios were assigned using the TCRdist pipeline. In a later analysis, each TCR beta chain was defined by its CDR3 amino acid sequence together with its V-gene family, and reads lacking a unique V-gene family were excluded. To address suspected cross-contamination and a sequencing artifact, a later analysis removed a few hundred highly shared, low-generation-probability nucleotide sequences. In a later analysis, a clonal expansion index was calculated for each public chain from normalized within-repertoire ranks of inferred template counts. In a later analysis, generation probabilities were computed using a VDJ recombination model fitted to out-of-frame rearrangements, and the results were checked against IGoR. A later analysis scored TCR-TCR, TCR-HLA and TCR-CMV co-occurrence with hypergeometric tests, applying a repertoire-size bias correction to TCR pairs. In a later analysis, false discovery rates were estimated by permuting HLA or CMV assignments 20 times. A later analysis grouped co-occurring TCRs with DBSCAN, adding TCRdist sequence similarity when clustering within HLA-allele-positive subsets. Repertoires with fewer than 30,000 or more than 120,000 public chains, plus five repertoires with anomalous nucleotide sharing, were excluded from co-occurrence clustering. Held by TCRdb, this immuneACCESS table contains in-frame sequences only and omits some clones. Under half of the omission traces to an unresolved V gene where checked; the cause of the rest is unknown. That table supplies the V and J calls and clone size; D and trimming were determined from the DNA. The sample data list about 95,000 clones, and around four fifths of these were observed just once. Jointly, the top ten make up over 4% of the sample.

The cohort was made up of 500 to 850 healthy bone marrow donors. At the time of sampling, every cohort member was nominally healthy, though immune exposures that went unrecorded were likely present. The donor tested CMV seropositive and was one of the 289 seropositive cohort members. A peripheral blood sample was provided by each donor, and peripheral blood mononuclear cells were used for TCR beta sequencing. The Qiagen DNeasy Blood Extraction Kit was used to extract genomic DNA from the blood cell samples. This record belongs to a study of cytomegalovirus exposure and HLA in healthy donors (dated by TCRdb to about 2017). In the study overall: An earlier analysis of a few hundred of the donors reported approximately 280 Gb of sequence data and 90 million to 120 million unique TCR beta sequences obtained from about 200 million T cells. An early release that covered fewer than 800 HLA-typed donors contained 250 to 350 gigabases of sequencing data and tens of millions of unique TCR sequences. Both class I and class II loci were covered by HLA typing, at four-digit resolution. To predict cytomegalovirus infection status, the study combined high-throughput TCR immunosequencing, statistical association of individual TCRs with disease status, and machine learning. An earlier analysis of 587 of the donors applied high-throughput TCR beta sequencing to assess whether each TCR beta V gene segment acted as functional or pseudogenic. The study was designed to test whether signatures of past pathogen exposure could be identified by cataloging public T cell receptors. A later analysis re-examined previously published TCR beta repertoires from hundreds of donors and added high-resolution HLA genotyping to investigate patterns of TCR occurrence. The number of donors typed differed by locus, with roughly 629-640 for A, B, C, DRB1 and DQB1, around 520 for DQA1, approximately 580 for DPA1, and some 470 for DPB1. Donor age, sex, ethnicity and CMV serostatus were compiled alongside the repertoire data. A later genetic analysis took genome-wide SNP genotypes for about 65% of the roughly 670 donors and used that subset as a discovery cohort. On average, around 240,000 unique TCR beta nucleotide sequences were sequenced per donor among a few hundred genotyped donors of the cohort, with roughly 20% of those sequences being non-productive. Rather than drawing on any new phenotypic data, the later analysis identified candidate immune exposures from TCR beta sequences and the way those sequences occurred across donors. The study profiled the T cell repertoires of fewer than 850 subjects by immunosequencing and related them to cytomegalovirus serostatus. Of the 350 to 450 genotyped donors, roughly 85% fell in the genetic ancestry cluster associated with self-reported Caucasian donors. Every discovery cohort repertoire had been produced on one sequencing platform. Because of strong linkage in the cohort, four to six DR-DQ haplotypes were treated as single units for association and clustering. Along with the roughly 610-subject first cohort, a separate validation cohort of over a hundred different subjects was used.

Paper-wide results and their limitations: A later analysis found that TCR association rates varied across HLA loci, with DRB1 alleles showing the most associated TCRs and HLA-C alleles the fewest. When HLA alleles, especially DR and DQ, strongly co-occurred, TCR associations were difficult to assign to individual alleles. A later analysis found that most CMV-associated TCR beta chains appeared HLA-restricted, with HLA associations seemingly driven largely by CMV exposure. The study listed 164 TCR beta chains as associated with cytomegalovirus. The authors suggested that the approach could potentially be generalized to other disease states and immunological phenotypes. A later analysis reported that several top co-occurrence clusters appeared linked to parvovirus B19, influenza, CMV and Epstein-Barr virus. In a later analysis, HLA-associated TCR beta chains were found to be more clonally expanded and to have lower generation probabilities than equally common non-associated chains. Most TCR sequences were observed very rarely across donors, whereas some public TCRs were present in many individuals. Because counts were too low, some 16 rarely observed V segments, including chromosome 9 orphons, were excluded from the earlier analysis of a few hundred of the donors. A further reported finding was that TCR beta sequences accurately predicted the HLA-A and HLA-B alleles for most subjects in the first cohort. In a later genetic analysis, a missense DCLRE1C variant was associated with V-gene and J-gene trimming of TCR beta chains, and the association was replicated in an independent cohort. Correlated functional status among segregating V segments might be attributable to linkage disequilibrium, but an unknown experimental factor could not be ruled out. CMV serostatus was the only immune exposure information available for the cohort. A cluster of highly shared sequence variants was judged likely to be a technical artifact of the sequencing pipeline. HLA typing was unavailable for some donors at each locus, so association tests used only the typed subset. Compared with the roughly 720-donor mean, donors in an Asian-associated ancestry cluster had fewer N-insertions in productive TCRs, according to a later genetic analysis. In an earlier analysis of under 600 of the donors, most TCR beta V segments were observed in productive rearrangements about 87% or about 30% of the time, broadly matching IMGT annotations. Specific HLA alleles were associated with 15,000 to 20,000 TCR beta sequences at a false discovery rate of 0.05 in a later analysis. Cytomegalovirus status was reported to be diagnosed by the classifier with high specificity and sensitivity in both the original and validation cohorts. The presence/absence analyses assumed that sequencing depth was roughly uniform across donors, and that assumption may not be true. Only TCR beta chains were sequenced in this cohort, and the absence of alpha or paired-chain data limited detectable features. In vitro tests confirmed that a few of the cytomegalovirus-associated TCR beta chains recognize cytomegalovirus antigens.

Sequenced: PBMCs. The clonotype was recovered from a woman aged 40-49 years in good health and CMV-seropositive.

The DNA sequence is given as TGTGCCAGCAGTGGTAAAATCCCGGGGGAGCAGTACTTC. Its protein product is CASSGKIPGEQYF. The chain is encoded by TRBV2 joined to TRBJ2-7; possibly the D gene is TRBD2, per 5 matching bases. From a lookup of the germline V gene, CDR1 and CDR2 are SNHLY and FYNNEI. From the cysteine up to the phenylalanine, the CDR3 has a length of 13 residues. Just CDR3 DNA is preserved here, 39 bases in frame from base 1. Trimming removed 4 bases from V and 7 bases from J, leaving 14 bases between the germline ends.